What follows are 21 T cell receptor beta chains derived from one specimen sequenced in a study of blood T cell repertoires in COVID-19. The assay was immunoSEQ multiplex PCR, and TCRdb's table has in-frame clones only and misses some. The sample includes around 140,000 clones, approximately 85% of them seen just once. Sequencing used peripheral blood. These receptors were taken from a human donor with acute or convalescent COVID-19. The donor label of this sample is uncertain.

J is TRBJ1-5 and V is TRBV18; D perhaps matches TRBD1 (5 bases). Germline assignment: CDR1 KGHSH and CDR2 LQKENI. Between the trimmed V and J ends, which lost 3 bases and 1 base, there was a span of 13 bases. CDR3 length: 16 amino acids. The CDR3 here is CASSPGRGASNQPQHF. Here the CDR3 DNA reads TGTGCCAGCTCACCGGGGCGTGGAGCGAGCAATCAGCCCCAGCATTTT.

The rearrangement uses TRBV18 and TRBJ2-4; 8 bases map to TRBD2. This CDR3 comprises 13 residues. The V segment lost 3 bases and the J segment 7 bases; nucleotides outside the gene matches: 2. In germline, CDR1 is KGHSH, CDR2 LQKENI. The CDR3 protein is CASSPSGGNIQYF. Here the CDR3 DNA reads TGTGCCAGCTCACCTTCGGGGGGGAACATTCAGTACTTC.

This chain joins TRBV11-2 and TRBJ2-7; D perhaps matches TRBD1 (5 bases). Trimming pared 4 bases from V and 6 bases from J, leaving 16 bases between. The CDR3 extends over 14 amino acids. The V gene's germline CDR1 is SGHAT and CDR2 FQNNGV. The CDR3 bases are TGTGCCAGCAGCTCCGCAGGGAATCGGGTCGAGCAGTACGTC. This gives the protein CASSSAGNRVEQYV.

This clone was counted once. The rearrangement joins TRBV14 to TRBJ1-5; TRBD1 aligns across 8 bases. V was pared by 0 bases and J by 0 bases, with 4 bases of the junction left unmatched. Germline CDR1 reads SGHDN; CDR2 reads FVKESK. This CDR3 region has 17 residues. CDR3 amino acids: CASSQDKGQDSNQPQHF. The DNA for the CDR3 is TGTGCCAGCAGCCAAGATAAGGGACAGGATAGCAATCAGCCCCAGCATTTT.

This chain connects TRBV30 to TRBJ1-2, with TRBD1 as a possible D gene (5 bases). From germline, CDR1 is GTSNPN and CDR2 SVGIG (reference sequence). The CDR3 has 13 amino acids. Deletions cut 3 bases from V and 2 bases from J, with 10 bases between. CDR3 nucleotide sequence: TGTGCCTGGAGGGACCAGGGAAACTATGGCTACACCTTC. Translating it yields CAWRDQGNYGYTF.

The V gene is TRBV7-2, the J gene TRBJ2-7; no clear D gene. There are 14 residues in the CDR3. Trimming took off 0 bases at V and 2 bases at J, with 8 bases between the two ends. Germline V gene lookup returns CDR1 SGHTA and CDR2 FQGNSA. CDR3 sequence: CASSLAAGAYEQYF. The CDR3 nucleotides read TGTGCCAGCAGCTTAGCGGCCGGAGCCTACGAGCAGTACTTC. The full variable domain, its missing parts supplied by reference TRBV7-2 and TRBJ2-7, is GAGVSQSPSNKVTEKGKDVELRCDPISGHTALYWYRQSLGQGLEFLIYFQGNSAPDKSGLPSDRFSAERTGGSVSTLTIQRTQQEDSAVYLCASSLAAGAYEQYFGPGTRLTVT.

The chain has TRBV11-2 and TRBJ1-5, with 7 bases matching TRBD1. The CDR3 extends over 15 amino acids. The germline CDR1 and CDR2 sequences are SGHAT and FQNNGV. V lost 5 bases to trimming and J lost 0 bases; unmatched junction nucleotides: 4. CDR3 protein: CASSRGQYSNQPQHF. The CDR3 DNA reads TGTGCCAGCAGCAGGGGACAGTATAGCAATCAGCCCCAGCATTTT.

In its sample, this clone was seen a few times. The V gene is TRBV28, the J gene TRBJ1-4; D remains ambiguous. The CDR3 loop spans 12 amino acids. Trimming stripped 5 bases from V and 10 bases from J, with 11 bases between. Germline V gene data show CDR1 as MDHEN and CDR2 as SYDVKM. The CDR3, as DNA: TGTGCCAGCAGTATACGGCAGCGAAAACTGTTTTTT. This codes for CASSIRQRKLFF.

The rearrangement links TRBV10-3 to TRBJ1-2, with D unclear. The germline V and J ends were trimmed by 4 bases and 4 bases, with 10 bases remaining between them. CDR1 is ENHRY and CDR2 is SYGVKD in the germline V gene. CDR3 size: 13 residues. The CDR3 coding sequence is TGTGCCATCAGTGTCGCAGGTGGCTATGGCTACACCTTC. Amino acid sequence: CAISVAGGYGYTF.

The chain employs TRBV6-2 or TRBV6-3 and TRBJ2-1; D might be TRBD2 (5 bases). With 6 bases removed from V and 0 bases from J, the gap between germline ends came to 15 bases. The CDR3 contains 16 residues. CDR1 is MNHEY and CDR2 is SVGEGT in the germline V gene. The CDR3 DNA is TGTGCCAGCAGCCGGACTCTCCCGGCCTCCTACAATGAGCAGTTCTTC. Translation: CASSRTLPASYNEQFF.

This clone showed up just once. J is TRBJ2-3 and V is TRBV10-3, with 8 bases lining up with TRBD2. Germline assignment: CDR1 ENHRY and CDR2 SYGVKD. The ends lost 5 bases at V and 4 bases at J; junction bases unmatched: 5. This CDR3 is built from 14 residues. This chain's CDR3 is CAISTSGSADTQYF. CDR3 sequence (DNA): TGTGCCATCAGTACCAGCGGGAGTGCAGATACGCAGTATTTT.

This sequence joins TRBV30 and TRBJ1-5, with D tentatively TRBD1 (6 bases). Trimming pared 2 bases from V and 5 bases from J, leaving 10 bases between. The germline gives CDR1 GTSNPN, CDR2 SVGIG (reference sequence). The CDR3 runs to 13 residues. This CDR3 is CAWSSDRYQPQHF. The CDR3 nucleotides are TGTGCCTGGAGTTCGGACAGATATCAGCCCCAGCATTTT.

The chain employs TRBV10-3 and TRBJ1-1; 7 bases match TRBD1. Germline V gene data show CDR1 as ENHRY and CDR2 as SYGVKD. The CDR3 is 14 residues long. V dropped 6 bases and J dropped 6; count of bases not matched to a gene: 10. CDR3 DNA: TGTGCCATCAGACGGCAGGGGGAGGAGTCTGAAGCTTTCTTT. Translating gives CAIRRQGEESEAFF.

Here the CDR3 reads CASSLGGTGAGDEQYF. CDR3 nucleotide sequence: TGCGCCAGCAGCTTGGGGGGTACGGGCGCGGGAGACGAGCAGTACTTC. The V gene is TRBV5-1, the J gene TRBJ2-7; 7 positions match TRBD2. J lost 5 bases, V lost 0 bases, and 11 bases had no gene match. The CDR3 is made up of 16 amino acids. Germline CDR1 reads SGHRS; CDR2 reads YFSETQ.

This sequence joins TRBV30 and TRBJ1-2; TRBD1 might be the D (6 bases). The CDR3 consists of 15 residues. Germline V gene sequence: CDR1 GTSNPN, CDR2 SVGIG (reference sequence). V dropped 4 bases and J dropped 1 base, with 16 bases sitting between them. The CDR3 region is CAWKRKDSRNYGYTF. In DNA, the CDR3 is TGTGCCTGGAAGAGAAAGGACAGCCGTAACTATGGCTACACCTTC.

The chain couples TRBV3-1 (or the pseudogene TRBV3-2) to TRBJ2-7; D is uncertain. The CDR3 is 14 residues long. Trimming took off 6 bases at V and 5 bases at J, with 17 bases between the two ends. Germline-derived CDR1 and CDR2 are LGHDT and YNNKEL (reference sequence). CDR3 coding DNA: TGTGCCAGCAGGAAACGGTTGTCAACCGACGAGCAGTACTTC. Amino acid sequence: CASRKRLSTDEQYF.

V and J are TRBV7-2 and TRBJ1-2; D not resolved. The CDR3 extends over 14 amino acids. With 1 base removed from V and 0 bases from J, the gap between germline ends came to 6 bases. Looked up from germline, CDR1 is SGHTA and CDR2 is FQGNSA. CDR3 sequence reads: CASSLGSTNYGYTF. For the CDR3, the DNA is TGTGCCAGCAGCTTAGGCAGTACTAACTATGGCTACACCTTC. Full variable domain (rest looked up from reference TRBV7-2 and TRBJ1-2): GAGVSQSPSNKVTEKGKDVELRCDPISGHTALYWYRQSLGQGLEFLIYFQGNSAPDKSGLPSDRFSAERTGGSVSTLTIQRTQQEDSAVYLCASSLGSTNYGYTFGSGTRLTVV.

V gene TRBV28 combines with J gene TRBJ1-2; 8 positions agree with TRBD1. CDR1 is MDHEN and CDR2 is SYDVKM in the germline V gene. Losses at the gene ends were 8 bases for V and 2 bases for J; bases not matched to a gene: 4. This CDR3 is 13 amino acids long. The CDR3 reads CASLRDRNYGYTF. The CDR3 DNA sequence: TGTGCCAGCCTCCGGGACAGGAACTATGGCTACACCTTC.

This clone appeared many times. The chain recombines TRBV30 with TRBJ1-3; unclear D gene. Germline V gene data show CDR1 as GTSNPN and CDR2 as SVGIG (reference sequence). The V end was cut by 4 bases, the J end by 6 bases, with 19 bases between. CDR3 length: 15 residues. For the CDR3, the DNA is TGTGCCTGGACTGCGTGGACCGGGATTGAAAACACCATATATTTT. It encodes CAWTAWTGIENTIYF.

The chain employs TRBV10-3 and TRBJ1-1, with 9 bases matching TRBD1. With 5 bases clipped from V and 5 bases from J, the junction kept 9 bases outside the gene matches. The CDR3 sequence is 15 residues long. Germline CDR1 ENHRY, CDR2 SYGVKD. The CDR3 here is CAISREQGAGTEAFF. DNA of the CDR3: TGTGCCATCAGTCGCGAACAGGGGGCAGGGACTGAAGCTTTCTTT.

The chain is built from TRBV27 and TRBJ2-7; no definite D call. With 5 bases removed from V and 7 bases from J, the gap between germline ends came to 18 bases. Germline V gene data show CDR1 as MNHEY and CDR2 as SMNVEV (reference sequence). This CDR3 comprises 14 residues. Here the CDR3 DNA reads TGTGCCAGCAGTATTCAGTCGAGGTGGTATGAGCAGTACTTC. Protein sequence: CASSIQSRWYEQYF.